The 25 T cell receptor beta chains in this list originate from one sample, sequenced in a study of T cell repertoires in cytomegalovirus infection. MiXCR, run by TCRdb on the reads, gives a single entry per CDR3 protein. The sample has about 500,000 distinct CDR3 sequences, roughly a third seen once. For these receptors, no antigen is known. This material consisted of cultured PBMCs, taken from culture after CMV antigen stimulation. These receptors all stem from a human donor in good health (CMV status not recorded). Some clones in this sample may be carry-over from other donors' samples.

CDR3 loop: CASSESGAPNNEQFF. The DNA of the CDR3 is TGTGCCAGCAGCGAAAGCGGGGCCCCAAACAATGAGCAGTTCTTC. This rearrangement joins TRBV2 to TRBJ2-1, with TRBD2 matching 7 bases. The V segment lost 6 bases and the J segment 5 bases; nucleotides outside the gene matches: 10. CDR1 is SNHLY and CDR2 is FYNNEI in the germline V gene. This CDR3 is 15 amino acids long.

This clonotype was detected a few times. For the CDR3, the DNA is TGTGCCAGTGGAGGACGGCTGAACACTGAAGCTTTCTTT. Translated, it gives CASGGRLNTEAFF. V is TRBV19 and J is TRBJ1-1, with D uncertain. Per germline, CDR1 LNHDA and CDR2 SQIVND (reference sequence). This CDR3 spans 13 amino acids. V was trimmed by 8 bases and J by 0 bases, leaving 10 bases between them.

A few counts support this clonotype. The chain has TRBV6-1 and TRBJ1-5; no firm D call. Germline-derived CDR1 and CDR2 are MNHNS and SASEGT. The ends were cut back, 6 bases at V and 5 bases at J, with 11 bases in the middle. This CDR3 has 13 amino acids. The CDR3 nucleotides are TGTGCCAGCAGCCGTTCTGACGATCAGCCCCAGCATTTT. This gives the protein CASSRSDDQPQHF.

The V call is TRBV5-1, the J call TRBJ2-3; TRBD2 matches at 10 bases. Germline CDR1 and CDR2: SGHRS and YFSETQ. V lost 7 bases to trimming and J lost 3 bases; unmatched junction nucleotides: 11. CDR3 size: 16 residues. CDR3 protein: CASRDPSGSGTDTQYF. CDR3 nucleotide sequence: TGCGCCAGCCGGGATCCTAGCGGGAGTGGAACAGATACGCAGTATTTT.

V is TRBV12-3 or TRBV12-4 and J is TRBJ2-1; D not resolved. This CDR3 is built from 15 residues. V shed 7 bases and J shed 3 bases, with 16 bases lying between them. The CDR3, as DNA: TGTGCCAGCACCCGCCTCCGCGTTCGCTACAATGAGCAGTTCTTC. It is translated as CASTRLRVRYNEQFF.

Points on this clonotype: A much larger clone sits a single nucleotide away, making a read error possible. The chain combines TRBV7-9 with TRBJ2-7; D might be TRBD1 (5 bases). The CDR3 has 15 amino acids. V was pared by 7 bases and J by 2 bases, with 18 bases between. Germline assignment: CDR1 SEHNR and CDR2 FQNEAQ (reference sequence). This chain's CDR3 is CASTKQVGHTYEQYF. In nucleotides, the CDR3 is TGTGCCAGCACGAAACAGGTTGGACATACCTACGAGCAGTACTTC.

The chain is built from TRBV10-3 and TRBJ1-2, with D unresolved. This CDR3 contains 12 residues. Germline-derived CDR1 and CDR2 are ENHRY and SYGVKD. The ends were cut back, 10 bases at V and 0 bases at J, with 9 bases in the middle. The CDR3 DNA reads as TGTGCCACCCGAACTACTAACTATGGCTACACCTTC. Its protein is CATRTTNYGYTF.

CDR3 amino acids: CASSRASGSTDTQYF. The CDR3 DNA reads TGTGCCAGCAGCCGCGCTAGCGGGAGCACAGATACGCAGTATTTT. This sequence joins TRBV5-3 and TRBJ2-3; 8 nucleotides agree with TRBD2. TRBV5-3 carries the ORF label, with uncertain function. Losses at the gene ends were 8 bases for V and 0 bases for J; bases not matched to a gene: 8. The CDR3 totals 15 residues.

This clonotype has more than one count but fewer than ten. The chain recombines TRBV7-8 with TRBJ2-7; 7 bases match TRBD1. This CDR3 has 14 amino acids. The V gene's germline CDR1 is SGHVS and CDR2 FQNEAQ. Trimming cost V 2 bases and J 4 bases; bases outside gene matches: 5. The CDR3 nucleotides are TGTGCCAGCAGCTTACGGGACAGCTTATACGAGCAGTACGTC. Translation: CASSLRDSLYEQYV.

This clonotype has a count of ten or more. J is TRBJ2-7 and V is TRBV27, with TRBD2 matching over 13 bases. V lost 5 bases, J lost 6 bases, and 13 bases stayed unmatched. The CDR3 extends over 17 amino acids. Looked up from germline, CDR1 is MNHEY and CDR2 is SMNVEV (reference sequence). CDR3 sequence: CASSPIGGLAGVSEQYV. CDR3 nucleotides: TGTGCCAGCAGTCCAATTGGTGGACTAGCGGGAGTCTCCGAGCAGTACGTC.

V and J are TRBV7-9 and TRBJ1-3; D gene unclear. Germline lookup yields CDR1 SEHNR and CDR2 FQNEAQ (reference sequence). The CDR3 extends over 17 amino acids. V lost 5 bases and J 0 bases, leaving 17 bases between the germline ends. The CDR3 region has the DNA TGTGCCAGCAGCCTGGACGAGGGAGGGATCTCTGGAAACACCATATATTTT. Its protein product is CASSLDEGGISGNTIYF.

The rearrangement joins TRBV12-3 or TRBV12-4 to TRBJ2-5, with TRBD2 matching 9 bases. V was clipped by 5 bases and J by 4 bases; unmatched bases: 8. This CDR3 is built from 15 residues. CDR3 coding DNA: TGTGCCAGCAGTATTGTAGCGGGAGATGGAGAGACCCAGTACTTC. Its protein product is CASSIVAGDGETQYF.

The chain joins TRBV20-1 to TRBJ2-7, with TRBD2 matching over 7 bases. This CDR3 has 13 amino acids. Germline CDR1 and CDR2: DFQATT and SNEGSKA (reference sequence). V was pared by 6 bases and J by 5 bases, with 10 bases of the junction left unmatched. DNA of the CDR3: TGCAGTGCCCTTTCGGGGGGACGAAACGAGCAGTACTTC. Its protein product is CSALSGGRNEQYF.

V usage is TRBV27 and J usage is TRBJ1-6; no clear D gene. This CDR3 comprises 14 residues. The germline V gene encodes CDR1 MNHEY and CDR2 SMNVEV (reference sequence). The germline V and J ends were trimmed by 2 bases and 7 bases, with 9 bases remaining between them. CDR3 loop: CASSLPGPNSPLHF. In DNA form, the CDR3 reads TGTGCCAGCAGTTTACCAGGCCCAAATTCACCCCTCCACTTT.

CDR3 sequence: CASSYSTGATNPHEQYF. CDR3 DNA: TGTGCCAGCAGTTACTCGACAGGGGCCACCAATCCCCACGAGCAGTACTTC. V usage is TRBV6-5 and J usage is TRBJ2-7; 8 bases match TRBD1. Germline CDR1 and CDR2: MNHEY and SVGAGI. Trimming at V came to 0 bases and at J to 5 bases, leaving 12 bases not matched to a gene. This CDR3 spans 17 amino acids.

The V call is TRBV4-3, the J call TRBJ1-4, with no clear D. The CDR3 consists of 16 residues. Germline CDR1 reads LGHNA; CDR2 reads YSLEER. V lost 0 bases, J lost 5 bases, and 13 bases lay in between. The CDR3 nucleotides read TGCGCCAGCAGCCAAGATCCCGCTCAGATAAATGAAAAACTGTTTTTT. This codes for CASSQDPAQINEKLFF.

As for this clonotype: Sequence at one end of the junction differs from germline and may be a read error. The rearrangement uses TRBV4-1 and TRBJ2-2; D is possibly TRBD1 or TRBD2 (6 bases each). The CDR3 spans 16 residues. Germline loops: CDR1 MGHRA, CDR2 YSYEKL. This chain's CDR3 is CASRLEAGQNTGELFF. CDR3 coding DNA: TGTGCCAGCAGACTAGAGGCGGGACAAAACACCGGGGAGCTGTTTTTT.

In DNA, the CDR3 is TGTGCCAGCAGCTTAGCGCTCCTGAAGCAAGATACGCAGTATTTT. Translated: CASSLALLKQDTQYF. V gene TRBV7-2 combines with J gene TRBJ2-3; D is undetermined. Germline V lookup: CDR1 SGHTA, CDR2 FQGNSA. The CDR3 spans 15 residues. V lost 0 bases and J lost 5, with 12 bases in between.

The chain couples TRBV5-3 to TRBJ2-3; possibly TRBD2 for D (6 bases). TRBV5-3 is noted as an ORF with a role that remains uncertain. This CDR3 contains 17 residues. V was clipped by 8 bases and J by 6 bases, with 28 bases between them. CDR3 bases: TGTGCCAGCAGCACTGACGGGATAACGGGAGAGACCGATACGCAGTATTTT. This codes for CASSTDGITGETDTQYF.

The chain recombines TRBV7-9 with TRBJ2-3; no firm D call. Germline V gene sequence: CDR1 SEHNR, CDR2 FQNEAQ (reference sequence). This CDR3 comprises 16 residues. Trimming took 6 bases from V and 0 from J, leaving 16 bases between them. This CDR3 is CASSSLPGSSTDTQYF. The CDR3 DNA is TGTGCCAGCAGTTCCCTCCCCGGATCTAGCACAGATACGCAGTATTTT.

This clonotype came up many times. V and J are TRBV7-2 and TRBJ2-5; D uncertain. The CDR3 has 15 amino acids. CDR1 and CDR2 (germline): SGHTA, FQGNSA. Trimming removed 5 bases from V and 5 bases from J, with 18 bases in between. CDR3 nucleotide sequence: TGTGCCAGCAGCCTCAATCCCTCGGGCGCGGAGACCCAGTACTTC. Translated: CASSLNPSGAETQYF.

This clonotype has only one observation. The rearrangement links TRBV12-3 or TRBV12-4 to TRBJ2-7, with 12 bases fitting TRBD2. J gave up 4 bases and V 3 bases, and 4 bases lay outside the gene matches. This CDR3 is built from 15 residues. CDR3 sequence: CASSLTSGSIYEQYF. The CDR3 DNA follows: TGTGCCAGCAGTTTGACTAGCGGGAGTATTTACGAGCAGTACTTC.

J is TRBJ2-4 and V is TRBV11-2; 8 bases line up with TRBD2. This CDR3 is 16 amino acids long. From germline, CDR1 is SGHAT and CDR2 FQNNGV. V shed 4 bases and J 0 bases; nucleotides not matched to a gene: 5. In DNA form, the CDR3 reads TGTGCCAGCAGCTCAACTAGCGGTCTAGCCAAAAACATTCAGTACTTC. Translating it yields CASSSTSGLAKNIQYF.

In DNA form, the CDR3 reads TGTGCCATCAGTGGTTCAGAATTTGGGGCCAACGTCCTGACTTTC. Translating it yields CAISGSEFGANVLTF. The chain uses TRBV10-3 and TRBJ2-6; no clear D gene. The CDR3 consists of 15 residues. Germline assignment: CDR1 ENHRY and CDR2 SYGVKD. Trimming pared 4 bases from V and 3 bases from J, leaving 10 bases between.

This clonotype came up many times. The V call is TRBV7-2, the J call TRBJ1-6, with D tentatively TRBD1 (6 bases). V shed 2 bases and J shed 7 bases, with 15 bases lying between them. The CDR3 sequence is 16 residues long. CDR1 and CDR2 (germline): SGHTA, FQGNSA. The CDR3 sequence is CASSLFEGVRNSPLHF. The CDR3 DNA sequence: TGTGCCAGCAGCTTATTTGAGGGGGTCCGAAATTCACCCCTCCACTTT.